This record looks at one T cell receptor (beta chain) sequence and its context. The data originate from a study of blood T cell repertoires in COVID-19. Study details: Acute-phase and convalescent COVID-19 samples originated in the United States, Italy and Spain. Sources were T cells, B-cell-depleted T cells, or PBMCs; the material itself was cDNA or gDNA.

Each recovered donor of Cohort 3 presented with two negative PCRs, clearance, or symptom resolution. V dropped 3 bases and J dropped 3; count of bases not matched to a gene: 7. Germline CDR1 LGHDT, CDR2 YNNKEL (reference sequence). The CDR3 sequence is 17 residues long. In the authors' workflow: From reference gene primer amplification, estimates of nucleated cell counts were derived. Measured with immunoSEQ multiplex PCR; TCRdb has only the in-frame clones, and not every one. The V and J calls and clone size are taken from that table; D and trimming were inferred from the DNA. The sample includes under 200,000 clones, over 70% of them seen just once.

The chain links TRBV3-1 (or the pseudogene TRBV3-2) to TRBJ2-3; TRBD2 matches at 12 bases. This TCR came from a man over 45 who had recovered from COVID-19. Sequencing was performed on PBMCs or T cells enriched from blood (not recorded which). CDR3 protein: CASSHDLAGGPTDTQYF. The DNA of the CDR3 is TGTGCCAGCAGCCATGATCTAGCGGGAGGGCCGACAGATACGCAGTATTTT.